Listed here is a single T cell receptor beta chain. Its antigen is as yet unknown. This sample is part of a study of CD8 T cells in ankylosing spondylitis. CDR3 length: 11 amino acids. V was clipped by 6 bases and J by 2 bases, with 5 bases between them. Germline CDR1 and CDR2: SNHLY and FYNNEI. Generation of TCR beta libraries employed quantitative 5'-RACE incorporating molecular barcodes. TCRdb re-called the 5' RACE reads with MiXCR, one entry per CDR3 protein. The table has about 350,000 distinct CDR3 sequences, roughly 22% seen once. Study-wide points: Characteristic of ankylosing spondylitis blood, it appeared, was a TCR beta motif comprising about eight highly homologous variants.

V gene TRBV2 combines with J gene TRBJ2-7; D is perhaps TRBD1 (5 bases). The sample taken for sequencing was blood, either unsorted or a sorted T cell fraction (not recorded which). The sequence was obtained from a male donor with ankylosing spondylitis or in good health (not recorded which). The CDR3 is CASRGAYEQYF. The CDR3 coding sequence is TGTGCCAGCAGAGGGGCCTACGAGCAGTACTTC.